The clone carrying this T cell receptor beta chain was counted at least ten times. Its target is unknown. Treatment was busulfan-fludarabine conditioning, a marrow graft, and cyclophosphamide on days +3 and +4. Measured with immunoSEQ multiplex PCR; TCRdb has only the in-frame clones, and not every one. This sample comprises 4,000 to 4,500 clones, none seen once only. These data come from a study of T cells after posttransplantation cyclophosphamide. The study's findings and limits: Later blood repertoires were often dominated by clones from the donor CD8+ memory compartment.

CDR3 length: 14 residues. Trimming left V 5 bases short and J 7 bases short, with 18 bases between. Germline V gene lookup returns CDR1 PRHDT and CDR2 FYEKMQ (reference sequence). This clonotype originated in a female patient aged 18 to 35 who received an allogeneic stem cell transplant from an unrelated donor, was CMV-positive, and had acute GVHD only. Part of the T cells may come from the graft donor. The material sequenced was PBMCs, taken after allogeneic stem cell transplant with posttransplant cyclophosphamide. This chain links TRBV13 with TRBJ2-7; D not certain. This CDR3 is CASSPQGSEAEQYF. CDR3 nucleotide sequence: TGTGCCAGCAGCCCCCAAGGCTCCGAGGCAGAGCAGTACTTC.